This TCR beta chain was sequenced in a study of OX40 agonist ivuxolimab in advanced cancers. Only in-frame clones appear in the TCRdb table, and some are missing; sequencing was by immunoSEQ multiplex PCR. Of about 32,000 clones in the sample, 90% to 95% were seen once. Looked up from germline, CDR1 is MNHEY and CDR2 is SMNVEV (reference sequence). The length of the CDR3 is 15 residues. The V and J ends lost 4 bases and 6 bases respectively, with 19 bases between them. The chain links TRBV27 to TRBJ2-7; D is unresolved. This specimen consisted of CD4+ or CD8+ T cells sorted from blood, obtained in a trial of the OX40 agonist ivuxolimab. The clonotype was recovered from an adult with an advanced solid tumor such as melanoma, head and neck, liver or kidney cancer. CDR3 loop: CASSSLPFVVGEQYF. The CDR3 DNA reads TGTGCCAGCAGTTCCCTGCCTTTCGTGGTCGGCGAGCAGTACTTC.